This T cell receptor (beta chain) comes out of a study of blood T cell repertoires in COVID-19. Study at large: T cells, B-cell-depleted T cells, or PBMCs supplied cDNA or gDNA.

V shed 0 bases, J shed 0 bases, and the junction held 6 bases outside the gene matches. From germline, CDR1 is SGHKS and CDR2 YYEKEE (reference sequence). The CDR3 length is 16 residues. Data came from immunoSEQ multiplex PCR; TCRdb stores just in-frame clones and leaves some out. The sample lists about 47,000 clones, approximately 84% occurring once. The receptor's source is a man in his fifties or sixties with acute or convalescent COVID-19. This chain uses TRBV5-5 with TRBJ2-7; 7 bases align to TRBD1. The sequencing sample was made of peripheral blood. The CDR3, as DNA: TGTGCCAGCAGCTTGGCAATCGGGGACAGCTCCTACGAGCAGTACTTC. It yields the protein CASSLAIGDSSYEQYF.